What follows is one T cell receptor (beta chain) and its context. This sample was taken from a study of blood T cell repertoires in COVID-19. Authors' processing steps: Reference gene primer amplification gave nucleated cell count estimates. Using immunoSEQ multiplex PCR, the repertoire was profiled, and TCRdb retains in-frame clones only, with some absent. Clone size and the V and J calls come from that table; the DNA yielded D and trimming. The sample has 91,000 or so clones; around nine tenths are singletons. This CDR3 is 17 amino acids long. Trimming stripped 1 base from V and 10 bases from J, with 23 bases between. CDR1 LGHDT and CDR2 YNNKEL come from the germline V gene (reference sequence).

The sample consisted of peripheral blood. This receptor was identified in a woman in her forties or fifties in a cohort sampled during active COVID-19. The rearrangement joins TRBV3-1 (or the pseudogene TRBV3-2) to TRBJ2-1, with a possible D match to TRBD2 (7 bases). The CDR3 here is CASSQVWGGKGTLEQFF. The CDR3 DNA follows: TGTGCCAGCAGCCAAGTTTGGGGGGGCAAGGGAACCCTGGAGCAGTTCTTC.